Listed below are T cell receptor beta chains from one sample, sequenced in a study of CD8 T cells in ankylosing spondylitis. MiXCR, run by TCRdb on the 5' RACE reads, gives a single entry per CDR3 protein. The sample contains 150,000 to 200,000 distinct CDR3 sequences, over 10% of which appear only once. What was sequenced was blood, either unsorted or a sorted T cell fraction (not recorded which). The receptor set was obtained from a female donor with ankylosing spondylitis or in good health (not recorded which). Each CDR3 is given with its conserved first and last residue. Each record gives: J gene, clone size, D gene, V gene, CDR3 protein, CDR3 DNA. A D gene is named only where the DNA matches it firmly. Rows may omit the clone size; those that give it use once, few, many or a size class.

TRBJ2-3 many - TRBV5-1 CASRRDGPTSDTQYF TGCGCCAGCAGACGGGACGGTCCCACGTCAGATACGCAGTATTTT
TRBJ1-3 many - TRBV29-1 CSVDRESGNTIYF TGCAGCGTTGACAGGGAATCTGGAAACACCATATATTTT
TRBJ1-5 many - TRBV11-2 CASSLDGQLSNQPQHF TGTGCCAGCAGCTTAGATGGCCAGCTTAGCAATCAGCCCCAGCATTTT
TRBJ1-1 many TRBD1 TRBV7-9 CASSPIQGLDTEAFF TGTGCCAGCAGCCCGATACAGGGGCTGGACACTGAAGCTTTCTTT
TRBJ1-2 many TRBD1 TRBV11-2 CASSIQGNGGYTF TGTGCCAGCAGTATACAGGGGAACGGGGGCTACACCTTC
TRBJ2-1 many TRBD2 TRBV20-1 CSAREGREGRPGFF TGCAGTGCTAGAGAGGGGCGGGAGGGCCGTCCCGGGTTCTTC
TRBJ2-1 many TRBD2 TRBV19 CASSVSGTEQFF TGTGCCAGTAGTGTTAGCGGGACTGAGCAGTTCTTC
TRBJ1-2 many TRBD1 TRBV7-2 CASRSTGGHYGYTF TGTGCCAGCAGATCTACAGGGGGGCACTATGGCTACACCTTC
TRBJ2-5 - - TRBV5-1 CASSLRSGLTGGDGETQYF TGCGCCAGCAGCTTGAGATCGGGCCTTACAGGGGGGGACGGAGAGACCCAGTACTTC
TRBJ1-1 many - TRBV7-9 CASSSPSQESRAEAFF TGTGCCAGCAGCTCACCCTCACAGGAATCGAGGGCTGAAGCTTTCTTT
TRBJ1-4 many - TRBV4-3 CASSERTATNEKLFF TGCGCCAGCAGCGAACGGACAGCAACTAATGAAAAACTGTTTTTT
TRBJ2-2 few - TRBV19 CASSPERGRTGELFF TGTGCCAGTAGCCCCGAGAGGGGTCGGACCGGGGAGCTGTTTTTT
TRBJ2-1 many - TRBV20-1 CSAQHHNEQFF TGCAGTGCTCAACACCACAATGAGCAGTTCTTC
TRBJ2-6 few - TRBV5-1 CASSLAPTGANVLTF TGCGCCAGCAGCTTGGCCCCGACGGGGGCCAACGTCCTGACTTTC
TRBJ2-7 many TRBD2 TRBV28 CASSLFPGGNYEQYF TGTGCCAGCAGTTTATTCCCGGGAGGGAACTACGAGCAGTACTTC
TRBJ2-2 many TRBD1 TRBV4-3 CASSQVRTGVLFF TGCGCCAGCAGCCAAGTTAGGACAGGAGTGCTGTTTTTT
TRBJ1-5 many TRBD1 TRBV4-1 CASSPSQGVSNQPQHF TGCGCCAGCAGTCCTTCTCAGGGGGTAAGCAATCAGCCCCAGCATTTT
TRBJ2-2 few - TRBV3-1 CASSPSGPGTGELFF TGTGCCAGCAGCCCCTCGGGCCCGGGCACCGGGGAGCTGTTTTTT
TRBJ2-1 few - TRBV7-6 CASRELAHNEQFF TGTGCCAGCAGGGAACTAGCTCACAATGAGCAGTTCTTC
TRBJ1-5 many TRBD1 TRBV20-1 CSASQGANQPQHF TGCAGTGCTAGCCAGGGGGCTAATCAGCCCCAGCATTTT
TRBJ1-2 many TRBD1 TRBV10-3 CAISEHYQGGAGDGYTF TGTGCCATCAGTGAACACTACCAGGGGGGCGCCGGGGATGGCTACACCTTC
TRBJ2-7 many - TRBV28 CASSLSLKGEYF TGTGCCAGCAGCTTGAGCCTGAAGGGGGAGTACTTC
TRBJ1-1 many TRBD1 TRBV20-1 CSATDTGVTEAFF TGCAGTGCTACAGATACAGGGGTTACTGAAGCTTTCTTT
TRBJ2-1 - TRBD2 TRBV12-3/TRBV12-4 CASSPGLAGGRGNEQFF TGTGCCAGCAGTCCGGGACTAGCGGGAGGGCGGGGGAATGAGCAGTTCTTC
TRBJ2-5 few - TRBV29-1 CSVESQGPETQYF TGCAGCGTTGAATCTCAGGGGCCGGAGACCCAGTACTTC
TRBJ1-1 many - TRBV12-3/TRBV12-4 CASSSQGWTEAFF TGTGCCAGCAGTTCCCAGGGTTGGACTGAAGCTTTCTTT
TRBJ1-1 many - TRBV6-5 CASSSPQGDTEAFF TGTGCCAGCAGTTCACCACAGGGCGACACTGAAGCTTTCTTT
TRBJ2-2 - - TRBV6-1 CASHPAPTRYTGELFF TGTGCCAGCCATCCCGCCCCAACTAGATACACCGGGGAGCTGTTTTTT
TRBJ2-1 few - TRBV7-9 CASSLVSGPGGEQFF TGTGCCAGCAGCTTAGTTTCTGGCCCCGGGGGTGAGCAGTTCTTC
TRBJ2-2 many - TRBV4-3 CASSQVGGTGELFF TGCGCCAGCAGCCAAGTGGGCGGAACCGGGGAGCTGTTTTTT
TRBJ2-1 few - TRBV9 CASSAGQSPNEQFF TGTGCCAGCAGCGCCGGACAGAGTCCCAATGAGCAGTTCTTC
TRBJ2-1 few TRBD1 TRBV5-6 CASSLITGGEQFF TGTGCCAGCAGCCTGATTACAGGGGGAGAGCAGTTCTTC
TRBJ1-2 few - TRBV4-3 CASSQGGGMYYGYTF TGCGCCAGCAGCCAAGGAGGCGGCATGTACTATGGCTACACCTTC
TRBJ2-3 - - TRBV7-9 CASFLPGGRGTDTQYF TGTGCCAGCTTCCTACCGGGGGGCAGGGGAACAGATACGCAGTATTTT
TRBJ1-1 once - TRBV13 CASSRRGEAFF TGTGCCAGCAGCCGCCGGGGTGAAGCTTTCTTT
TRBJ2-1 many - TRBV29-1 CSVLRITYNEQFF TGCAGCGTTTTACGAATCACCTACAATGAGCAGTTCTTC
TRBJ2-2 few - TRBV5-5 CASSGDPYAGELFF TGTGCCAGCAGCGGGGACCCCTACGCCGGGGAGCTGTTTTTT
TRBJ2-1 many - TRBV28 CASSLDGIANEQFF TGTGCCAGCAGTTTAGACGGGATCGCCAATGAGCAGTTCTTC
TRBJ2-3 - TRBD2 TRBV20-1 CSAPGLVWADTQYF TGCAGTGCTCCCGGACTAGTTTGGGCAGATACGCAGTATTTT
TRBJ1-2 - - TRBV29-1 CSVEDTVFNGYTF TGCAGCGTTGAAGACACAGTGTTCAATGGCTACACCTTC
TRBJ2-1 few - TRBV12-3/TRBV12-4 CASVRLGGSYNEQFF TGTGCCAGCGTTCGACTCGGAGGATCCTACAATGAGCAGTTCTTC
TRBJ2-1 many TRBD1 TRBV7-2 CASDPGTVNYNEQFF TGTGCCAGTGACCCGGGGACAGTGAACTACAATGAGCAGTTCTTC
TRBJ1-5 few - TRBV12-3/TRBV12-4 CAGSAWTGDNQPQHF TGTGCCGGCAGTGCTTGGACGGGGGACAATCAGCCCCAGCATTTT
TRBJ2-7 few - TRBV3-1 CASSQERHGVRGYEQYF TGTGCCAGCAGCCAAGAGCGGCATGGGGTGAGGGGCTACGAGCAGTACTTC
TRBJ1-1 many - TRBV6-2/TRBV6-3 CASRKQGEWTEAFF TGTGCCAGCAGGAAACAGGGTGAATGGACTGAAGCTTTCTTT
TRBJ2-2 many - TRBV7-2 CASSLGGAANTGELFF TGTGCCAGCAGCTTAGGCGGAGCGGCGAACACCGGGGAGCTGTTTTTT
TRBJ2-3 many TRBD2 TRBV20-1 CSAHGVGGVAQYF TGCAGTGCCCACGGCGTGGGGGGGGTGGCGCAGTATTTT
TRBJ2-7 few - TRBV12-3/TRBV12-4 CASSFRGGHEQYF TGTGCCAGCAGTTTTAGGGGTGGACACGAGCAGTACTTC
TRBJ2-1 - TRBD1 TRBV11-2 CASSPTAETGGSGEQFF TGTGCCAGCAGCCCAACGGCCGAGACAGGGGGCTCTGGTGAGCAGTTCTTC
TRBJ2-5 - TRBD2 TRBV20-1 CSAPNERGQRETQYF TGCAGTGCTCCAAACGAGCGGGGCCAAAGAGAGACCCAGTACTTC
TRBJ2-6 - - TRBV27 CASSPRGPKSGANVLTF TGTGCCAGCAGCCCCAGGGGACCGAAATCTGGGGCCAACGTCCTGACTTTC
TRBJ2-3 many - TRBV20-1 CSATERTDTQYF TGCAGTGCTACAGAGCGCACAGATACGCAGTATTTT